Below, 22 T cell receptor beta chains from the same sample are listed, as sequenced in a study of blood T cell repertoires in COVID-19. Sequencing was performed with immunoSEQ multiplex PCR; in TCRdb, only in-frame clones are kept and a portion is missing. Here the sample spans more than 300,000 clones, 80% to 90% being singletons. The sample taken for sequencing was peripheral blood. The receptor source for this set is a woman in her thirties with COVID-19, enrolled during active disease.

The chain couples TRBV27 to TRBJ1-5, with D tentatively TRBD1 (6 bases). The germline V gene encodes CDR1 MNHEY and CDR2 SMNVEV (reference sequence). Deletions cut 2 bases from V and 1 base from J, with 9 bases between. The CDR3 has 15 residues. The CDR3: CASSLKGESNQPQHF. The DNA for the CDR3 is TGTGCCAGCAGTTTAAAGGGGGAAAGCAATCAGCCCCAGCATTTT.

This chain connects TRBV4-2 to TRBJ2-2, with 10 positions matching TRBD2. From germline, CDR1 is LGHNA and CDR2 YNFKEQ. V lost 0 bases to trimming and J lost 5 bases; unmatched junction nucleotides: 6. This CDR3 comprises 17 residues. The CDR3 nucleotides read TGTGCCAGCAGCCAAGAAGGAGCGGGAGGGCTAACCGGGGAGCTGTTTTTT. It is translated as CASSQEGAGGLTGELFF.

The gene calls are TRBV30 and TRBJ1-5; 8 positions agree with TRBD1. The V gene's germline CDR1 is GTSNPN and CDR2 SVGIG (reference sequence). The V segment lost 2 bases and the J segment 3 bases; nucleotides outside the gene matches: 9. The CDR3 consists of 16 residues. The CDR3 is CAWSYIGTGPNQPQHF. The CDR3, as DNA: TGTGCCTGGAGTTACATAGGGACAGGACCCAATCAGCCCCAGCATTTT.

The CDR3 nucleotides read TGTGCCAGCAGTTTATCGGAGGGGTTGGCGCCCCAGCATTTT. Translating gives CASSLSEGLAPQHF. The rearrangement joins TRBV27 to TRBJ1-5, with D maybe TRBD1 (5 bases). CDR3 length equals 14 residues. V was pared by 0 bases and J by 9 bases, with 12 bases between. Germline assignment: CDR1 MNHEY and CDR2 SMNVEV (reference sequence).

The chain has TRBV28 and TRBJ1-1, with D unclear. The CDR3 is 13 residues long. Germline values: CDR1 MDHEN, CDR2 SYDVKM. V was cut by 2 bases and J by 1 base, with 5 bases left in between. As DNA, the CDR3 is TGTGCCAGCAGTTTACTCGGGAACACTGAAGCTTTCTTT. It codes for CASSLLGNTEAFF. Full variable domain (rest looked up from reference TRBV28 and TRBJ1-1): DVKVTQSSRYLVKRTGEKVFLECVQDMDHENMFWYRQDPGLGLRLIYFSYDVKMKEKGDIPEGYSVSREKKERFSLILESASTNQTSMYLCASSLLGNTEAFFGQGTRLTVV.

This chain joins TRBV11-2 and TRBJ2-5; TRBD2 is a possible D gene (6 bases). The germline V gene encodes CDR1 SGHAT and CDR2 FQNNGV. The CDR3 runs to 15 residues. Trimming pared 0 bases from V and 2 bases from J, leaving 10 bases between. The CDR3 is CASSLDRGTQETQYF. Here the CDR3 DNA reads TGTGCCAGCAGCTTAGATAGAGGGACTCAAGAGACCCAGTACTTC. Combining the CDR3 with reference TRBV11-2 and TRBJ2-5 gives the whole variable domain EAGVAQSPRYKIIEKRQSVAFWCNPISGHATLYWYQQILGQGPKLLIQFQNNGVVDDSQLPKDRFSAERLKGVDSTLKIQPAKLEDSAVYLCASSLDRGTQETQYFGPGTRLLVL.

The chain has TRBV4-2 and TRBJ2-7; 8 positions match TRBD2. This CDR3 comprises 18 residues. The V segment lost 0 bases and the J segment 3 bases; nucleotides outside the gene matches: 13. Germline CDR1 LGHNA, CDR2 YNFKEQ. The CDR3 is CASSQDHEGTRFGYEQYF. CDR3 bases: TGTGCCAGCAGCCAAGATCATGAGGGGACTAGGTTTGGCTACGAGCAGTACTTC.

In its sample, this clone was seen once. V and J are TRBV30 and TRBJ2-7, with TRBD2 identical over 9 bases. Per the germline V gene, CDR1 is GTSNPN and CDR2 is SVGIG (reference sequence). The CDR3 is 14 amino acids. V trimming: 3 bases; J trimming: 9 bases; junction bases outside the gene matches: 12. The CDR3 is CAWRRLAGEDMQYF. The CDR3 coding sequence is TGTGCCTGGAGGAGGTTAGCGGGAGAGGATATGCAGTACTTC.

This clone has just a few counts. V and J are TRBV5-1 and TRBJ2-1; 8 positions agree with TRBD2. The CDR3 has 15 amino acids. The V and J ends lost 2 bases and 6 bases, in that order; junction bases with no gene match: 7. CDR1 and CDR2 from the germline V gene are SGHRS and YFSETQ. CDR3 bases: TGCGCCAGCAGCTTACACGGCGGGAGGAGCAATGAGCAGTTCTTC. It codes for CASSLHGGRSNEQFF.

The chain links TRBV28 to TRBJ2-7, with 7 bases aligning to TRBD1. This CDR3 has 13 amino acids. Germline values: CDR1 MDHEN, CDR2 SYDVKM. Losses at the gene ends were 2 bases for V and 11 bases for J; bases not matched to a gene: 9. CDR3 sequence reads: CASSLKVPGQKYF. Here the CDR3 DNA reads TGTGCCAGCAGTTTAAAAGTCCCGGGACAGAAGTACTTC.

The chain couples TRBV5-1 to TRBJ1-1; D ambiguous. CDR1 is SGHRS and CDR2 is YFSETQ in the germline V gene. This CDR3 comprises 12 residues. The germline V and J ends were trimmed by 4 bases and 2 bases, with 6 bases remaining between them. CDR3 bases: TGCGCCAGCAGCGAGCCCAACACTGAAGCTTTCTTT. It yields the protein CASSEPNTEAFF.

This chain uses TRBV3-1 (or the pseudogene TRBV3-2) with TRBJ2-1; D might be TRBD1 (5 bases). Trimming removed 4 bases at V and 7 bases at J, with 20 bases between. Germline V gene sequence: CDR1 LGHDT, CDR2 YNNKEL (reference sequence). CDR3 length: 16 amino acids. The CDR3 coding sequence is TGTGCCAGCAGCCCCGCGCTTACAGGCGCGCGGAATGAGCAGTTCTTC. Its protein product is CASSPALTGARNEQFF.

The genes are TRBV29-1 and TRBJ2-7; D perhaps matches TRBD1 (5 bases). Trimming took off 0 bases at V and 2 bases at J, with 8 bases between the two ends. Germline assignment: CDR1 SQVTM and CDR2 ANQGSEA. The CDR3 has 13 amino acids. CDR3 loop: CSVEEETAYEQYF. The CDR3 nucleotides are TGCAGCGTTGAAGAAGAGACAGCCTACGAGCAGTACTTC.

The genes are TRBV10-1 and TRBJ2-3; D perhaps matches TRBD1 (7 bases). This CDR3 spans 14 amino acids. V lost 10 bases and J lost 1, with 15 bases in between. From germline, CDR1 is WNHNN and CDR2 SYGVQD (reference sequence). This chain's CDR3 is CATADRRGTDTQYF. The CDR3, as DNA: TGCGCCACCGCGGACAGGAGGGGCACAGATACGCAGTATTTT.

The V gene is TRBV9, the J gene TRBJ2-1; unclear D gene. V shed 5 bases and J shed 0 bases, with 12 bases lying between them. The CDR3 spans 15 residues. Germline-derived CDR1 and CDR2 are SGDLS and YYNGEE. The CDR3 sequence: CASRTRESSYNEQFF. The CDR3 nucleotides read TGTGCCAGCAGAACGAGAGAAAGCTCCTACAATGAGCAGTTCTTC.

The CDR3 reads CSANSAGSGRAGTGELFF. For the CDR3, the DNA is TGCAGCGCTAACTCGGCGGGTAGCGGGAGGGCGGGCACCGGGGAGCTGTTTTTT. V gene TRBV29-1 combines with J gene TRBJ2-2; 11 positions agree with TRBD2. Losses at the gene ends were 7 bases for V and 4 bases for J; bases not matched to a gene: 17. The germline CDR1 and CDR2 sequences are SQVTM and ANQGSEA. This CDR3 comprises 18 residues.

This chain joins TRBV3-1 (or the pseudogene TRBV3-2) and TRBJ2-7; tentative D call: TRBD1 (5 bases). V lost 1 base to trimming and J lost 2 bases, with 15 bases between them. Germline V gene sequence: CDR1 LGHDT, CDR2 YNNKEL (reference sequence). CDR3 length: 16 amino acids. This CDR3 reads CASSQVQVTEPYEQYF. The DNA of the CDR3 is TGTGCCAGCAGCCAAGTTCAAGTGACAGAGCCCTACGAGCAGTACTTC.

This chain connects TRBV2 to TRBJ1-1; possible D gene TRBD1, 6 bases. V shed 5 bases and J shed 4 bases, with 14 bases lying between them. Per germline, CDR1 SNHLY and CDR2 FYNNEI. This CDR3 spans 14 amino acids. The CDR3 nucleotides are TGTGCCAGCAGTTTCGAAGGGGGTAGCACTGAAGCTTTCTTT. Translation: CASSFEGGSTEAFF.

This clone was observed a few times. This chain connects TRBV27 to TRBJ1-1; D is perhaps TRBD1 (6 bases). The ends were cut back, 7 bases at V and 1 base at J, with 13 bases in the middle. The CDR3 has 14 amino acids. From germline, CDR1 is MNHEY and CDR2 SMNVEV (reference sequence). CDR3 loop: CASTDRFPNTEAFF. Here the CDR3 DNA reads TGTGCCAGCACAGACAGGTTCCCGAACACTGAAGCTTTCTTT.

The chain carries TRBV6-5 and TRBJ2-5; D perhaps matches TRBD1 (6 bases). Germline CDR1 and CDR2: MNHEY and SVGAGI. V lost 4 bases to trimming and J lost 5 bases, with 11 bases between them. The CDR3 covers 13 residues. This CDR3 is CASSSHRAETQYF. DNA for the CDR3: TGTGCCAGCAGTTCTCACAGGGCTGAGACCCAGTACTTC.

The rearrangement uses TRBV10-1 and TRBJ2-7; maybe TRBD1 (6 bases). This CDR3 spans 16 amino acids. Looked up from germline, CDR1 is WNHNN and CDR2 is SYGVQD (reference sequence). Deletions cut 6 bases from V and 0 bases from J, with 18 bases between. The CDR3 DNA sequence: TGCGCCAGCAGCTCATCCGGGACAACGGCCTCCTACGAGCAGTACTTC. This gives the protein CASSSSGTTASYEQYF.

The V call is TRBV6-5, the J call TRBJ1-1; D perhaps matches TRBD1 (6 bases). The CDR3 is made up of 14 amino acids. Germline-derived CDR1 and CDR2 are MNHEY and SVGAGI. V lost 1 base and J 4 bases, leaving 10 bases between the germline ends. In nucleotides, the CDR3 is TGTGCCAGCAGTTACTTGGGGGCGAGCACTGAAGCTTTCTTT. This encodes CASSYLGASTEAFF.